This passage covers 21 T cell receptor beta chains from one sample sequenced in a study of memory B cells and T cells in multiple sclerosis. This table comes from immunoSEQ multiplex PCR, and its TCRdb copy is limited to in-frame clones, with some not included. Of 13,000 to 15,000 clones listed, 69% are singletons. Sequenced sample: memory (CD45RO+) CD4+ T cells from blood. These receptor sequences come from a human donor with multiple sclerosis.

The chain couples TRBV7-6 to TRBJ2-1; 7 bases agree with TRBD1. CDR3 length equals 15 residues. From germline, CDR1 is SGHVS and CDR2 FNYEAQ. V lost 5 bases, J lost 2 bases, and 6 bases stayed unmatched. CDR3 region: CASSPDRVTYNEQFF. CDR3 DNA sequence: TGTGCCAGCAGCCCCGACAGGGTAACCTACAATGAGCAGTTCTTC. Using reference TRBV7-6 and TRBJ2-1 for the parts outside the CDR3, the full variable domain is GAGVSQSPRYKVTKRGQDVALRCDPISGHVSLYWYRQALGQGPEFLTYFNYEAQQDKSGLPNDRFSAERPEGSISTLTIQRTEQRDSAMYRCASSPDRVTYNEQFFGPGTRLTVL.

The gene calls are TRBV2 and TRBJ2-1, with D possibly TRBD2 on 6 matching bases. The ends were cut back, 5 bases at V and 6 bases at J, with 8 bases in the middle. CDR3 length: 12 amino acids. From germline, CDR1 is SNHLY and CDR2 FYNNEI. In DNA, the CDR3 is TGTGCCAGCAGTCGGGAGAGCAATGAGCAGTTCTTC. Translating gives CASSRESNEQFF.

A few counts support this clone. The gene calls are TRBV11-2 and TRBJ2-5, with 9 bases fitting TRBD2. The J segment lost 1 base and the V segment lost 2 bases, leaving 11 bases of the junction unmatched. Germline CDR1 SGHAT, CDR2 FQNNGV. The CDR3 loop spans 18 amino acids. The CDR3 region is CASSLYPGLAGFQETQYF. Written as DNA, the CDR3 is TGTGCCAGCAGCTTATATCCGGGTCTAGCGGGGTTCCAAGAGACCCAGTACTTC.

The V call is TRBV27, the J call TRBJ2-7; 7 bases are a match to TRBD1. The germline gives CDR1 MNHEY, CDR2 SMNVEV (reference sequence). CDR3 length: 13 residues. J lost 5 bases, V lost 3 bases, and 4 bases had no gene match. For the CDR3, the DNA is TGTGCCAGCAGTTTTACAGGGGAGAACGAGCAGTACTTC. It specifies CASSFTGENEQYF.

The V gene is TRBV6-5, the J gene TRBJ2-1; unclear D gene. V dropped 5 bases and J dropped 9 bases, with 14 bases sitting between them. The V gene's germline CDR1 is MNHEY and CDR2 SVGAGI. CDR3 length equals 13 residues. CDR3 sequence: CASSSLVVSEQFF. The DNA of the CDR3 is TGTGCCAGCAGTAGCCTAGTCGTTAGTGAGCAGTTCTTC.

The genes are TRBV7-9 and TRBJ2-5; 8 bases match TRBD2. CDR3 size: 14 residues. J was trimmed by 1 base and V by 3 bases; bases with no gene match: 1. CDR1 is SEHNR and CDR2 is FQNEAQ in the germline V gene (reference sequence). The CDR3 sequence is CASSFGTSQETQYF. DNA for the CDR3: TGTGCCAGCAGCTTCGGGACTAGCCAAGAGACCCAGTACTTC. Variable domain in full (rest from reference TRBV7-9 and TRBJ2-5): DTGVSQNPRHKITKRGQNVTFRCDPISEHNRLYWYRQTLGQGPEFLTYFQNEAQLEKSRLLSDRFSAERPKGSFSTLEIQRTEQGDSAMYLCASSFGTSQETQYFGPGTRLLVL.

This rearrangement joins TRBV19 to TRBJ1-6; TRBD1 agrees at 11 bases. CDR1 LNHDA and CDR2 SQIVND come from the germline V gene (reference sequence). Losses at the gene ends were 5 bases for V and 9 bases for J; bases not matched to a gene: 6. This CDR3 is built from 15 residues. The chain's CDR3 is CASSATGTGGSPLHF. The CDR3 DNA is TGTGCCAGTAGTGCCACCGGGACAGGGGGTTCACCCCTCCACTTT. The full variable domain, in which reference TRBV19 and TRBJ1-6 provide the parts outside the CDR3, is DGGITQSPKYLFRKEGQNVTLSCEQNLNHDAMYWYRQDPGQGLRLIYYSQIVNDFQKGDIAEGYSVSREKKESFPLTVTSAQKNPTAFYLCASSATGTGGSPLHFGNGTRLTVT.

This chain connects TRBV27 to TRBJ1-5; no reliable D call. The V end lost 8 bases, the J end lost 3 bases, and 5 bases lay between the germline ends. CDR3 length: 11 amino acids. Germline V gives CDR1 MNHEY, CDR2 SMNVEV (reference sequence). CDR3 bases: TGTGCCAGCGGCCTCAATCAGCCCCAGCATTTT. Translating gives CASGLNQPQHF.

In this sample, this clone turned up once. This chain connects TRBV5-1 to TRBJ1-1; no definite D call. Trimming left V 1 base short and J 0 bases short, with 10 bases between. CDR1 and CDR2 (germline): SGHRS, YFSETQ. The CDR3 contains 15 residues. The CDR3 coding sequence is TGCGCCAGCAGCTTGATGACACCTTTGAACACTGAAGCTTTCTTT. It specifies CASSLMTPLNTEAFF.

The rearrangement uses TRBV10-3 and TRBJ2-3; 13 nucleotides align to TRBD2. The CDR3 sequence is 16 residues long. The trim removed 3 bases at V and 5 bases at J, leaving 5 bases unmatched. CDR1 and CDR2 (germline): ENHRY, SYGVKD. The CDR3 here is CAISETSGRAIDTQYF. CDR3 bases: TGTGCCATCAGTGAAACTAGCGGGAGGGCGATAGATACGCAGTATTTT.

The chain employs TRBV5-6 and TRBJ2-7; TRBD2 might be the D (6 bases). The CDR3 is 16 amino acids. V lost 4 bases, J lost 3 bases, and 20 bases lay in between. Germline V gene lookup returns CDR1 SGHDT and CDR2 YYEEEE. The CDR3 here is CASSPWDGSGLYEQYF. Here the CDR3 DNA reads TGTGCCAGCAGCCCCTGGGATGGTAGCGGACTCTACGAGCAGTACTTC.

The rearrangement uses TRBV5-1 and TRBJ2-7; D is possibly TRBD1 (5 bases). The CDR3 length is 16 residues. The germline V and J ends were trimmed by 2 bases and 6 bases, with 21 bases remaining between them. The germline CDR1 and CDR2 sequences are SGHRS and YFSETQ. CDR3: CASSFLAGITGGEQYF. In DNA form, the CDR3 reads TGCGCCAGCAGCTTTTTGGCAGGGATTACCGGCGGCGAGCAGTACTTC.

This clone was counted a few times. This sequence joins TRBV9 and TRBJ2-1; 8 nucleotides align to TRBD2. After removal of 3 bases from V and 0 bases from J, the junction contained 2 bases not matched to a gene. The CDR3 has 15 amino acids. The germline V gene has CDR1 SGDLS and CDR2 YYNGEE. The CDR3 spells CASSAGTSSYNEQFF. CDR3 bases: TGTGCCAGCAGCGCCGGGACTAGCTCCTACAATGAGCAGTTCTTC.

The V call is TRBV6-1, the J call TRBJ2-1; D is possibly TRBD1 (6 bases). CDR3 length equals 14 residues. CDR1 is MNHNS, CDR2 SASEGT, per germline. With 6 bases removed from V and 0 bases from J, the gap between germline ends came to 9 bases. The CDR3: CASSRDTSYNEQFF. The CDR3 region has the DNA TGTGCCAGCAGCCGGGACACCTCCTACAATGAGCAGTTCTTC.

The CDR3, as DNA: TGCGCCAGCAGCACGGGACTAGCGGGAGGTCCAGAATCCTACGAGCAGTACTTC. Protein sequence: CASSTGLAGGPESYEQYF. This chain connects TRBV5-1 to TRBJ2-7, with TRBD2 identical over 15 bases. V trimming: 4 bases; J trimming: 1 base; junction bases outside the gene matches: 9. The CDR3 spans 18 residues. Germline V gives CDR1 SGHRS, CDR2 YFSETQ.

CDR3 sequence reads: CASGQNSNQPQHF. The CDR3 coding sequence is TGTGCCAGCGGACAGAATAGCAATCAGCCCCAGCATTTT. The rearrangement joins TRBV2 to TRBJ1-5; D is perhaps TRBD1 (6 bases). This CDR3 has 13 residues. CDR1 and CDR2 from the germline V gene are SNHLY and FYNNEI. With 8 bases removed from V and 0 bases from J, the gap between germline ends came to 8 bases.

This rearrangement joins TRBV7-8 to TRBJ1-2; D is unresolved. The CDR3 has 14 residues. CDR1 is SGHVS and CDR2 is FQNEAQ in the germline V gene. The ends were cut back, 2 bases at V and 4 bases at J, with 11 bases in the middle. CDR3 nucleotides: TGTGCCAGCAGCTTACGGGAGGGTACCTATGGCTACACCTTC. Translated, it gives CASSLREGTYGYTF.

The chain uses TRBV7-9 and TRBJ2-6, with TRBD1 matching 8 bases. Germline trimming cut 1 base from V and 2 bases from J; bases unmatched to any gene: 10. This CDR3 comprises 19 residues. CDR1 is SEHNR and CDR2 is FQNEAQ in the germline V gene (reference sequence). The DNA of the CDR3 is TGTGCCAGCAGCTTAGATCCCGGGCCAGGGGGCGCTGGGGCCAACGTCCTGACTTTC. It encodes CASSLDPGPGGAGANVLTF.

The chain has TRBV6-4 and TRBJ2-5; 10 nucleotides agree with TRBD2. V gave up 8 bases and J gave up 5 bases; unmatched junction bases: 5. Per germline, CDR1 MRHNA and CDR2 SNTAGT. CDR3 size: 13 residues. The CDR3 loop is CASSSGRGETQYF. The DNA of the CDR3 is TGTGCCAGCTCTAGCGGGAGAGGTGAGACCCAGTACTTC.

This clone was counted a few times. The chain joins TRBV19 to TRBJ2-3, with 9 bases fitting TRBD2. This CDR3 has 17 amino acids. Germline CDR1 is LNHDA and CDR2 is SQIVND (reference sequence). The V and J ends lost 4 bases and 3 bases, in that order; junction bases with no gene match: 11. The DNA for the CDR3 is TGTGCCAGTAGTAACGGCCTAGCGGGATTTGGAACAGATACGCAGTATTTT. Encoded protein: CASSNGLAGFGTDTQYF.

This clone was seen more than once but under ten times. This CDR3 reads CASSLGGQERRSNQPQHF. CDR3 in DNA: TGTGCCAGCAGCTTGGGGGGGCAGGAACGCCGAAGCAATCAGCCCCAGCATTTT. The gene calls are TRBV7-7 and TRBJ1-5; D might be TRBD1 (6 bases). CDR1 is SSHAT and CDR2 is FNYEAQ in the germline V gene (reference sequence). The ends were cut back, 3 bases at V and 1 base at J, with 19 bases in the middle. The CDR3 runs 18 residues.